The clone carrying this TCR beta chain was counted at least ten times. This entry is derived from a study of T-cell reconstitution after alpha-beta-depleted transplantation in children. It was with unique molecular identifiers that the TCRbeta library was prepared. One entry per CDR3 protein, called by TCRdb with MiXCR from the PCR reads. Here the sample spans hundreds of thousands of distinct CDR3 sequences, about 9.5% being singletons. This receptor was obtained from a human donor who donated a stem cell graft to a child with acute lymphoblastic leukemia. Sequencing was performed on PBMCs from the stem cell graft donor, taken from the stem cell graft.

The CDR3 is CASSQVVAGGSGNTIYF. For the CDR3, the DNA is TGTGCCAGCTCACAAGTCGTCGCAGGGGGCTCTGGAAACACCATATATTTT. The chain uses TRBV18 and TRBJ1-3; 7 nucleotides line up with TRBD1. Trimming cost V 4 bases and J 0 bases; bases outside gene matches: 9. Germline V gene data show CDR1 as KGHSH and CDR2 as LQKENI. CDR3 length: 17 residues.